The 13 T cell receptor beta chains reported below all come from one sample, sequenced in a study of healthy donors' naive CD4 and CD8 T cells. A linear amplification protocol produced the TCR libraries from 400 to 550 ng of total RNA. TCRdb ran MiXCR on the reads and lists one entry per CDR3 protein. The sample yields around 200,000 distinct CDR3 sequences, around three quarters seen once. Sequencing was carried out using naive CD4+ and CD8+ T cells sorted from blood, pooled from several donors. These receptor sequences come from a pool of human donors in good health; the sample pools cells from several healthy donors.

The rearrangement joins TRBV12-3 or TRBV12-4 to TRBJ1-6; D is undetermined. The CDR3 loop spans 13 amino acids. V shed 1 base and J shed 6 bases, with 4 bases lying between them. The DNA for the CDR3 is TGTGCCAGCAGTTTAGGGGTTAATTCACCCCTCCACTTT. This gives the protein CASSLGVNSPLHF.

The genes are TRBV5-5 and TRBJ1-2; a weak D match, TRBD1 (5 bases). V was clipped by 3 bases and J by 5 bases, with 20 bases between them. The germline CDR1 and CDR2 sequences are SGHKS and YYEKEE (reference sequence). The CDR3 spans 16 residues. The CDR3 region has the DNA TGTGCCAGCAGCTCAGGGTTTGCCCTACAATGGTATGGCTACACCTTC. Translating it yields CASSSGFALQWYGYTF.

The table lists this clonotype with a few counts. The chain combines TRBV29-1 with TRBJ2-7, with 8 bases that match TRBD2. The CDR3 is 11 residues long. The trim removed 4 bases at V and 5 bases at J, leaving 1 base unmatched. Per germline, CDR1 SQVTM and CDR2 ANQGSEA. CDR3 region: CSVAGGDEQYF. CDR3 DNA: TGCAGCGTTGCGGGAGGGGACGAGCAGTACTTC.

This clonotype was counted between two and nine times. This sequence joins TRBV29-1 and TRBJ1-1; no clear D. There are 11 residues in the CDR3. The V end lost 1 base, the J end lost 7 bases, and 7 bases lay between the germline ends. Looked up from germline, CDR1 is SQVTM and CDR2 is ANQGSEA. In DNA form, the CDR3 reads TGCAGCGTTGAAGCCACAGTTGAAGCTTTCTTT. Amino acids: CSVEATVEAFF. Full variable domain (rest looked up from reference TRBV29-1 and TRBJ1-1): SAVISQKPSRDICQRGTSLTIQCQVDSQVTMMFWYRQQPGQSLTLIATANQGSEATYESGFVIDKFPISRPNLTFSTLTVSNMSPEDSSIYLCSVEATVEAFFGQGTRLTVV.

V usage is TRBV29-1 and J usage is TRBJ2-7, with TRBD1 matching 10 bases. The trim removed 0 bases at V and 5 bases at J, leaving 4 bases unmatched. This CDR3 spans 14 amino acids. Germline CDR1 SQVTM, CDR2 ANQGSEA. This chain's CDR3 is CSVEEGQGFNEQYF. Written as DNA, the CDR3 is TGCAGCGTTGAAGAGGGACAGGGGTTCAACGAGCAGTACTTC.

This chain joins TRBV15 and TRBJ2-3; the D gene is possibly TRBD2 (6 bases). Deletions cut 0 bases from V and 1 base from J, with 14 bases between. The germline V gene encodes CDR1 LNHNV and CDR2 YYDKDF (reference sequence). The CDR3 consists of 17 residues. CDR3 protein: CATSRDLISGGTDTQYF. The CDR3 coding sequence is TGTGCCACCAGCAGAGATTTGATTAGCGGTGGCACAGATACGCAGTATTTT.

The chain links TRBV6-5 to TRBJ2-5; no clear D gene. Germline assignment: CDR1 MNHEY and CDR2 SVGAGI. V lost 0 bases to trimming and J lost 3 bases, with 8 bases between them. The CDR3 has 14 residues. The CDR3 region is CASSYSLAEETQYF. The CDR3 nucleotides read TGTGCCAGCAGTTACTCATTGGCCGAAGAGACCCAGTACTTC.

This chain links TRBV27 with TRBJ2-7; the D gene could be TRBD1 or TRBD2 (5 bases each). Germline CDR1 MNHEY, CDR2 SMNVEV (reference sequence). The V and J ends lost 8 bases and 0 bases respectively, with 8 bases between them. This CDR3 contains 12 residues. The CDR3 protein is CASWDGSYEQYV. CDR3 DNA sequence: TGTGCCAGCTGGGACGGCTCCTACGAGCAGTACGTC.

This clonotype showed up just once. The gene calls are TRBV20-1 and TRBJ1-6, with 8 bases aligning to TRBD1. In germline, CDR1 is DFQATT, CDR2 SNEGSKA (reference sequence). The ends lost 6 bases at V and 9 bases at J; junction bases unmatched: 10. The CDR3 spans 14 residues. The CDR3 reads CSAVKGQGSSPLHF. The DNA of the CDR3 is TGCAGTGCAGTTAAAGGACAGGGAAGTTCACCCCTCCACTTT.

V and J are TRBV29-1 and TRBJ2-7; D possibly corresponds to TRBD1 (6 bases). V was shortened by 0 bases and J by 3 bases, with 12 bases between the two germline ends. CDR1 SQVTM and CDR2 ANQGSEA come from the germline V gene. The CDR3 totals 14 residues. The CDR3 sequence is CSVEDSGVLYEQYF. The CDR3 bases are TGCAGCGTTGAAGATTCAGGGGTTCTCTACGAGCAGTACTTC.

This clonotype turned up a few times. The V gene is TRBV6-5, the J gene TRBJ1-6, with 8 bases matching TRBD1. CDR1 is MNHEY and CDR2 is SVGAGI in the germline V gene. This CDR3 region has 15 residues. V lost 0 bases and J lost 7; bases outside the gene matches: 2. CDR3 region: CASSYSTGGNSPLHF. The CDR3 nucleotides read TGTGCCAGCAGTTACTCTACAGGGGGGAATTCACCCCTCCACTTT.

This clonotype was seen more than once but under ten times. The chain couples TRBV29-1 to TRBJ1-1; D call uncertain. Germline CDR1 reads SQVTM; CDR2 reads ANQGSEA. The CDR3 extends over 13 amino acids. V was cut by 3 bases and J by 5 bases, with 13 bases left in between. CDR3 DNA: TGCAGCGTTGATGAAAGCTTGGGGACTGAAGCTTTCTTT. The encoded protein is CSVDESLGTEAFF. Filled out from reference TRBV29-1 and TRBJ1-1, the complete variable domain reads SAVISQKPSRDICQRGTSLTIQCQVDSQVTMMFWYRQQPGQSLTLIATANQGSEATYESGFVIDKFPISRPNLTFSTLTVSNMSPEDSSIYLCSVDESLGTEAFFGQGTRLTVV.

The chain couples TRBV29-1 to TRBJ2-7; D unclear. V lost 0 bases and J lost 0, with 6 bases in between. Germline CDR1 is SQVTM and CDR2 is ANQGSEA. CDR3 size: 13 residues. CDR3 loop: CSVEDNLSYEQYF. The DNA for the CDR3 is TGCAGCGTTGAAGACAACCTCTCCTACGAGCAGTACTTC.